These 5 T cell receptor beta chains originate from one sample sequenced in a study of T cells in Graves' hyperthyroidism and ophthalmopathy. Amplified TCR beta CDR3 regions came from RNA transcripts. TCR CDR3 regions were first amplified by RT-PCR with HTBI primers. TCRdb used MiXCR to reprocess the multiplex PCR reads, holding one entry per CDR3 protein. The sample shows around 520,000 distinct CDR3 sequences, around 22% of them seen only once. Input material: blood. The receptors stem from a woman aged 30 to 39 with Graves' ophthalmopathy.

This clonotype was counted many times. The J gene is TRBJ2-7, the V gene TRBV7-9, with D perhaps given as TRBD1 or TRBD2 (5 bases each). The CDR3 extends over 15 amino acids. V lost 0 bases and J lost 3, with 12 bases in between. Germline CDR1 and CDR2: SEHNR and FQNEAQ (reference sequence). The CDR3: CASSLASGAGYEQYF. The CDR3 coding sequence is TGTGCCAGCAGCTTAGCGTCCGGGGCCGGCTACGAGCAGTACTTC.

A few counts support this clonotype. The chain recombines TRBV11-2 with TRBJ2-7; weak D call: TRBD2 (5 bases). V was pared by 5 bases and J by 0 bases, with 26 bases between. CDR3 length: 19 residues. Germline CDR1 is SGHAT and CDR2 is FQNNGV. DNA of the CDR3: TGTGCCAGCAGCCTTACCCCGGGCCGGAGTGGGAGACCCTCCTACGAGCAGTACTTC. It is translated as CASSLTPGRSGRPSYEQYF.

This clonotype was seen many times. The rearrangement uses TRBV10-3 and TRBJ2-7; 8 positions agree with TRBD1. With 4 bases clipped from V and 0 bases from J, the junction kept 5 bases outside the gene matches. CDR1 is ENHRY, CDR2 SYGVKD, per germline. CDR3 length: 15 residues. The DNA for the CDR3 is TGTGCCATCAGTGTAGGACAGGGCAGCTCCTACGAGCAGTACTTC. The encoded protein is CAISVGQGSSYEQYF.

Ten or more counts support this clonotype. The chain is built from TRBV30 and TRBJ2-7; D gene ambiguous. Germline V gives CDR1 GTSNPN, CDR2 SVGIG (reference sequence). The germline V and J ends were trimmed by 4 bases and 0 bases, with 13 bases remaining between them. The CDR3 has 14 amino acids. The CDR3, as DNA: TGTGCCTGGACCGAAGCACCCAACTCCTACGAGCAGTACTTC. It is translated as CAWTEAPNSYEQYF.

Ten or more counts support this clonotype. The rearrangement uses TRBV20-1 and TRBJ2-7, with 11 bases that match TRBD2. V shed 4 bases and J 0 bases; nucleotides not matched to a gene: 5. The CDR3 is made up of 15 amino acids. The germline gives CDR1 DFQATT, CDR2 SNEGSKA (reference sequence). The CDR3 nucleotides are TGCAGTGCTAACATGGGGACTAGCGGCTCCTACGAGCAGTACTTC. Its protein product is CSANMGTSGSYEQYF.